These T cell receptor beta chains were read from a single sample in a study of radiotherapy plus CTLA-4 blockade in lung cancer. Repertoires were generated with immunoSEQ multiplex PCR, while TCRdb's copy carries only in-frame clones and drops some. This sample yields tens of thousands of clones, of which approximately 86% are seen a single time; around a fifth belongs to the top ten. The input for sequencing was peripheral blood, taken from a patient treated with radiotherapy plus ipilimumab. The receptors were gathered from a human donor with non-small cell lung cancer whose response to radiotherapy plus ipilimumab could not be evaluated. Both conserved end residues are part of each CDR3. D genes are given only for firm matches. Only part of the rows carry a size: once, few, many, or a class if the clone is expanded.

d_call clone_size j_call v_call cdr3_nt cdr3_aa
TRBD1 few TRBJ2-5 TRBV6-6 TGTGCCAGCAGTTACGGGGGGACAGGTAATCCCCAGTACTTC CASSYGGTGNPQYF
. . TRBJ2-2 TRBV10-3 TGTGCCATCAGTGAGGGTAAAGGGGGCACCGGGGAGCTGTTTTTT CAISEGKGGTGELFF
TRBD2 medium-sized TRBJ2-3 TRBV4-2 TGTGCCAGCAGCCAAGGAACTAGCGGGATTAGCACAGATACGCAGTATTTT CASSQGTSGISTDTQYF
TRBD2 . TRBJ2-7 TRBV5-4 TGTGCCAGCAGCTTGGAGCGGGATTACGAGCAGTACTTC CASSLERDYEQYF
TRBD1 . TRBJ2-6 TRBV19 TGTGCCAGTGCTGGACAGGGGGCTTTCAGCGGGGCCAACGTCCTGACTTTC CASAGQGAFSGANVLTF
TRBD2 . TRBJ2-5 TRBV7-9 TGTGCCAGCAGCCAGGGACTAGCGGGAGTTGAGACCCAGTACTTC CASSQGLAGVETQYF
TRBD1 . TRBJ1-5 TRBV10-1 TGCGCCACCTCCAGGGGGCGGAATCAGCCCCAGCATTTT CATSRGRNQPQHF
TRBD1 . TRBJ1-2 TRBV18 TGTGCCAGCTCACTCCCCACAGGGGGCGGGTATGGCTACACCTTC CASSLPTGGGYGYTF
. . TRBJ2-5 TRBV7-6 TGTGCCAGCAGCTTACGGGTAGAAGAGACCCAGTACTTC CASSLRVEETQYF
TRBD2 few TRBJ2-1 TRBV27 TGTGCCAGCAGTTCCCTTGGGAGCGGGAGGGTCAATGAGCAGTTCTTC CASSSLGSGRVNEQFF
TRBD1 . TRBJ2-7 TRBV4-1 TGCGCCAGCAGCCAAGTAGGTTTCCGGGACAGATACGAGCAGTACTTC CASSQVGFRDRYEQYF
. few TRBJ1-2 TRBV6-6 TGTGCCAGCGGAAGAGAGGGCTATGGCTACACCTTC CASGREGYGYTF
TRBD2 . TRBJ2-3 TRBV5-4 TGTGCCAGCAGCTCGCTAGCGGGGGGGAGTGATACGCAGTATTTT CASSSLAGGSDTQYF
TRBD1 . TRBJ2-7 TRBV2 TGTGCCAGCACCGGACAGGGGGCCTACGAGCAGTACTTC CASTGQGAYEQYF
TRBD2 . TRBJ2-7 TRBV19 TGTGCCAGTAGTATCCCCGGCGGGAGGGCCCACGAGCAGTACTTC CASSIPGGRAHEQYF
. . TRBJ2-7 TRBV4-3 TGCGCCAGCAGCCAAGTCGGGGACGAGCAGTACTTC CASSQVGDEQYF
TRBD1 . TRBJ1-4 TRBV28 TGTGCCAGCAGTAGCCAGACAGGGGAGGTTGCTGAAAAACTGTTTTTT CASSSQTGEVAEKLFF
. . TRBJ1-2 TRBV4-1 TGCGCCAGCAGCCAAGATTGGGGTGTGGGGGCGAGCTATGGCTACACCTTC CASSQDWGVGASYGYTF
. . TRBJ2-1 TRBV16 TGTGCCAGCAGCCTCAGGGAAGAGCAGTTCTTC CASSLREEQFF
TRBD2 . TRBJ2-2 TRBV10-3 TGTGCCACAACTAGCGGGGGGAACACCGGGGAGCTGTTTTTT CATTSGGNTGELFF
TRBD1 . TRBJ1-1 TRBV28 TGTGCCAGCAACAGGGGCTGGAACACTGAAGCTTTCTTT CASNRGWNTEAFF
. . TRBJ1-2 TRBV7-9 TGTGCCAGCAACCAAAATCCCCAACTAAGCTACACCTTC CASNQNPQLSYTF
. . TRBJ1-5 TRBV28 TGTGCCAGCAGTCCCCTGGGGGGTTACAATCAGCCCCAGCATTTT CASSPLGGYNQPQHF
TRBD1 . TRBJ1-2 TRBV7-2 TGTGCCAGCAGCCTGGGACAGAACTATGGCTACACCTTC CASSLGQNYGYTF
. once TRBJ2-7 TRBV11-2 TGTGCCAGCAGCTTAGGGGGAGGCTCCTACGAGCAGTACTTC CASSLGGGSYEQYF
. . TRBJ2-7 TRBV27 TGTGCCAGCAGGCCTACAGGGTTTAGGGAGCAGTACTTC CASRPTGFREQYF
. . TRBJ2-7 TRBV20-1 TGCAGTGCTGTTACGGCCTACGAGCAGTACTTC CSAVTAYEQYF
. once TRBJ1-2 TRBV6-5 TGTGCCAGCAGTGAAACAGGGCAGCGTGGCTACACCTTC CASSETGQRGYTF
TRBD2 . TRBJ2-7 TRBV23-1 TGCGCCAGCAGTCAATGCGTAAGTAGCGGGATCTCCGGGACGGTTTCCTACGAGCAGTACTTC CASSQCVSSGISGTVSYEQYF
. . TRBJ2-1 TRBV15 TGTGCCACCAGCAGAGGGGGAGCGTCCTACAATGAGCAGTTCTTC CATSRGGASYNEQFF
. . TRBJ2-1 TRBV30 TGTGCCTGGAGTGTACCCAGACACTCCTACAATGAGCAGTTCTTC CAWSVPRHSYNEQFF
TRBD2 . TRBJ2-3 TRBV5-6 TGTGCCAGCACGCTCCCGGGACTAGCGGGGCGGTGGACAGATACGCAGTATTTT CASTLPGLAGRWTDTQYF
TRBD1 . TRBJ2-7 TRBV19 TGTGCCAGTAGTATAGCAGACAGGGGTTTGCAGTACTTC CASSIADRGLQYF
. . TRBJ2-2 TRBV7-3 TGTGCCAGCAGCTTAGAGGGCGGGGAGCTGTTTTTT CASSLEGGELFF
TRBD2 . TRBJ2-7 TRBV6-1 TGTGCCAGCAGGCATCGGCGGGAGGGCCTTCAGCAGTACTTC CASRHRREGLQQYF
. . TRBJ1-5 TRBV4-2 TGTGCCAGCAGCCAGGGGATAGGGGATCAGCCCCAGCATTTT CASSQGIGDQPQHF
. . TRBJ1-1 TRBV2 TGTGCCAGCAGTCTATATAACACTGAAGCTTTCTTT CASSLYNTEAFF
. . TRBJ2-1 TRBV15 TGTGCCACCAGCAGAGGGACTGGGGACAATGAGCAGTTCTTC CATSRGTGDNEQFF
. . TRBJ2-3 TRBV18 TGTGCCAGCTCACTGGCCGGGACTCAGGCAGATACGCAGTATTTT CASSLAGTQADTQYF
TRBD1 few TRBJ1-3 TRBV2 TGTGCCAGCAGGGGACAGGGGGTCTTTTCCCGAGGAAACACCATATATTTT CASRGQGVFSRGNTIYF
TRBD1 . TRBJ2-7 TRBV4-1 TGCGCCAGCAGCCAAGGGGACAGGGGAACCTACGAGCAGTACTTC CASSQGDRGTYEQYF
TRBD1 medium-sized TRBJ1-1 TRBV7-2 TGTGCCAGCAGCTTAGTACAGGGGGCACAGACTGAAGCTTTCTTT CASSLVQGAQTEAFF